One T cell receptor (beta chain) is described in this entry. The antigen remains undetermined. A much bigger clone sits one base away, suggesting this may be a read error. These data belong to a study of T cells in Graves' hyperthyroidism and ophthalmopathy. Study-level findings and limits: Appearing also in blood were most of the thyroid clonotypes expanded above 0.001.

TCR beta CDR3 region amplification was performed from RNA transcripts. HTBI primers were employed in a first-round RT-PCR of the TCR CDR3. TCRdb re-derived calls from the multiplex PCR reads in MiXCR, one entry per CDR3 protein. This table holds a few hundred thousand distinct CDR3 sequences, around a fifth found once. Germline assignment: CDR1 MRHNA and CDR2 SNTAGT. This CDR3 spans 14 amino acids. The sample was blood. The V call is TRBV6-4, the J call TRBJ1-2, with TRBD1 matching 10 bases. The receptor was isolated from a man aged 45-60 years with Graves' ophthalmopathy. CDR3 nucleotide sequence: TGTGCCGGCAGTGCCCGACAGGGGGCCGATGGCTACACCTTC. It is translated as CAGSARQGADGYTF.